The T cell receptor beta chain under discussion was sequenced for a study of T cells in Graves' hyperthyroidism and ophthalmopathy. For Graves' hyperthyroidism to be stable, ophthalmopathy could not progress within 18 months. Criteria for exclusion of patients were uncontrolled infection, other autoimmune disease, pregnancy or lactation. The source of the PBMCs was roughly 10 ml of fresh peripheral blood. A word on this clonotype: The antigen is unknown.

Regarding the study as a whole: Ophthalmopathy could be told apart from stable hyperthyroidism with a 13 V-J model.

The germline gives CDR1 LNHDA, CDR2 SQIVND (reference sequence). The CDR3 covers 13 residues. V was trimmed by 4 bases and J by 9 bases, leaving 13 bases between them. Using RNA transcripts as the source, TCR beta CDR3 regions were amplified. The HTBI primer set was used in a first-round RT-PCR of the TCR CDR3. Via MiXCR, TCRdb re-called the multiplex PCR reads, giving one row per CDR3 protein. Here the sample spans fewer than 600,000 distinct CDR3 sequences, about 14% being singletons. This clonotype originated in a woman aged 35 to 49 with Graves' hyperthyroidism. The chain is built from TRBV19 and TRBJ1-5, with unresolved D. The material sequenced was blood. The CDR3 sequence: CASSKYGNWPQHF. Written as DNA, the CDR3 is TGTGCCAGTAGTAAGTACGGGAATTGGCCCCAGCATTTT.